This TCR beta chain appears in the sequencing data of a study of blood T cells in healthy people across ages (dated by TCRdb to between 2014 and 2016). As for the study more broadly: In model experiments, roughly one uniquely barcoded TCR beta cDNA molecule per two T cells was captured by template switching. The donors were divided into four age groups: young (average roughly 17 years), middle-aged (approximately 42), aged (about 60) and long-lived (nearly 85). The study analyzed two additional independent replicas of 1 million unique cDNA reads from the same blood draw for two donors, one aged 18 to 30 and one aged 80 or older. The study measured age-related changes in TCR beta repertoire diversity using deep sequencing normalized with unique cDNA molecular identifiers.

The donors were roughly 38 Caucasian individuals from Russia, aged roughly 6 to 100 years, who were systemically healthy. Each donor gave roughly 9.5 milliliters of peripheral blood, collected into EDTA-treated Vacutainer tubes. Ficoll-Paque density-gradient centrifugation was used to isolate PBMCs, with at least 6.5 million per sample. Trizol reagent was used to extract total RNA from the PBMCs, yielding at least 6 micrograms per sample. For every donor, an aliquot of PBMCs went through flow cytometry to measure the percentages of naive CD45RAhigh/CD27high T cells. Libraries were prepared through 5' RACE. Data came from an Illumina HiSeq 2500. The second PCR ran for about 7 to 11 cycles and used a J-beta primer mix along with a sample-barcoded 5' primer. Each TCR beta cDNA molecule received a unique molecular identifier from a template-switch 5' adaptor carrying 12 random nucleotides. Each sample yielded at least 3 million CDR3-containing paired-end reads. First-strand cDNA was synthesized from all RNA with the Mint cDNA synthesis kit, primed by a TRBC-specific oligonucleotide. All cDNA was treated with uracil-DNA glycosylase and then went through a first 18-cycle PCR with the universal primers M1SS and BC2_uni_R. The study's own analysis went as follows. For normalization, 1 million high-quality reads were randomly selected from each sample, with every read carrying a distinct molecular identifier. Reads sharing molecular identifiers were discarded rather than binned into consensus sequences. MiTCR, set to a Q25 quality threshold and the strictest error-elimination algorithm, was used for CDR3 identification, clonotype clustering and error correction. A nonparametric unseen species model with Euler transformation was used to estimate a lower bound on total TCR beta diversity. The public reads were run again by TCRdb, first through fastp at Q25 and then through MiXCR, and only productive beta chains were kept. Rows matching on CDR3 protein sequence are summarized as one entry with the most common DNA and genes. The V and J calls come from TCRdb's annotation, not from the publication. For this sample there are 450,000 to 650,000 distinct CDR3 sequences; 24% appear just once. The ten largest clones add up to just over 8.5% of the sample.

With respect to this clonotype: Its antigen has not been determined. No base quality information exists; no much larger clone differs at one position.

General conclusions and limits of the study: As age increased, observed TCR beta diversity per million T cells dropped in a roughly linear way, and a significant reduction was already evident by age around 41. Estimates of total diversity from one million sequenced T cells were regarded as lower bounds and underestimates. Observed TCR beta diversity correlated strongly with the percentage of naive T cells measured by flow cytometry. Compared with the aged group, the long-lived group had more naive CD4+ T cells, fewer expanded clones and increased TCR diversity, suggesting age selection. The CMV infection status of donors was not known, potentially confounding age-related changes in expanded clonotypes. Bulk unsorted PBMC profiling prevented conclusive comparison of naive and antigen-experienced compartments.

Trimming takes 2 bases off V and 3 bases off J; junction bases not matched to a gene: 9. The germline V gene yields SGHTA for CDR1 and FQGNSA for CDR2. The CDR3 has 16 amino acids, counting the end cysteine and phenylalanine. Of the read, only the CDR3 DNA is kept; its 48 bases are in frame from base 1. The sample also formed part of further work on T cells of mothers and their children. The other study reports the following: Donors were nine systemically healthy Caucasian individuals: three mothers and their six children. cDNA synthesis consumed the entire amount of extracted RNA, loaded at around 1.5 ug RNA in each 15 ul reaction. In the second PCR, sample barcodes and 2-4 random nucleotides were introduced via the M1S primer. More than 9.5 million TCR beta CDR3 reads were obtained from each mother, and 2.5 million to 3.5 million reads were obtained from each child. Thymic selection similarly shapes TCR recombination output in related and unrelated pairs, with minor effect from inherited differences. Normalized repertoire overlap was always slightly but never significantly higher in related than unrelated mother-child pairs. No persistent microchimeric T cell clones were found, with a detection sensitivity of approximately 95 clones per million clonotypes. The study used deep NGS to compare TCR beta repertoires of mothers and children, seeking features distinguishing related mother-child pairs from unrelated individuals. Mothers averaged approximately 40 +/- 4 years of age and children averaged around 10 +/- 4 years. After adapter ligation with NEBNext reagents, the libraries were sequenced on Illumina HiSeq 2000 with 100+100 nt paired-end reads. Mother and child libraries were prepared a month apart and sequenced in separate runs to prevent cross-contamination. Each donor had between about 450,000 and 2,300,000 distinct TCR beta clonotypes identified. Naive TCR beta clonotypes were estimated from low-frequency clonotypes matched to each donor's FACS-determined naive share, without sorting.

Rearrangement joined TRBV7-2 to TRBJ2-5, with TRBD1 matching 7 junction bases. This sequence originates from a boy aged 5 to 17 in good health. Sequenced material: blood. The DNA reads TGTGCCAGCAGCTTAAGGTCCCGGACAGGAGAAGAGACCCAGTACTTC. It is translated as CASSLRSRTGEETQYF.